This TCR beta chain emerged from a study of beta chain features in type 1 diabetes (dated by TCRdb to the late 2010s). In the study overall: Mean age, gender distribution, total cell number and subset yield did not differ between patients and healthy donors. In the study, TCRB repertoires of sorted circulating CD4+ T cell subsets from recently diagnosed type 1 diabetes patients were compared with those of matched healthy donors. Whereas all 28 donors provided naive and central memory subsets, regulatory and stem cell-like memory subsets were isolated from just 8 patients and roughly eight healthy donors. A total of 85 million to 140 million sorted cells were examined across all samples, and a strong correlation was observed between cell number per subset and RNA yield.

On the study overall, not on this receptor specifically: Type 1 diabetes patients showed a moderate but significant shortening of TCRB CDR3 length in all four CD4+ subsets. Naive, central memory and regulatory TCRB repertoires appeared to be more similar among patients than among healthy donors. Because cDNA rather than genomic DNA was sequenced, highly expressing activated cells could have been over-represented, although no difference in activation and CD3 levels was found between groups. Patients with type 1 diabetes made fewer insertions and deleted more nucleotides at VDJ recombination sites, implying thymic rearrangement abnormalities. Because small numbers of individuals were included in the HLA sub-analyses, any influence of HLA type on TCRB rearrangement was left unresolved. PCR might favor shorter templates, but patient and control samples were amplified and corrected together, so any skew would affect both groups equally.

The High Capacity cDNA Reverse Transcription Kit was used to reverse transcribe all of the isolated RNA, meaning that expressed TCRB transcripts were what got sequenced. Deep immunoSEQ sequencing was performed on naive, central memory and regulatory T cell samples, with an average of approximately 4 million total reads per sample. After sorted cells were lysed in RLT buffer, RNA was extracted with DNase-treated RNeasy Micro or Mini kits, with the choice depending on cell number. Each cell subset was processed on its own to prevent cross-contamination, while patient and healthy donor samples were processed together. The immunoSEQ multiplex PCR was used to amplify TCRB sequences from cDNA, yielding 87-bp fragments that span the CDR3 region. The amplicons were sequenced using the Illumina HiSeq platform. In the paper's pipeline: PCR bias was computationally corrected using synthetic template baselines, reads within Hamming distance 2 were collapsed, and singletons that could not be merged were discarded. Reads were aligned against IMGT to assign V, D and J genes, CDR3 length and insertions or deletions at six rearrangement sites. Within each subset, clonotype counts were normalized to sorted cell number, and only after that were true diversity and Gini coefficients computed with the tcR R package. The overlap coefficient, calculated on TCRB nucleotide sequences, was used to quantify repertoire sharing. Out-of-frame TCRB sequences from naive cells were analyzed as a proxy for the pre-selection repertoire. The clones in this table, taken by TCRdb from immuneACCESS, are in-frame only. Not every clone is retained; where verified, under half of the shortfall comes from an unresolved V gene, and the cause of the rest is unknown. The V and J calls and clone size are taken from that table; D and trimming were inferred from the DNA. In all, the sample holds 900,000 or so clones, and roughly 15% of those were seen once. The ten largest make up 0.02% to 0.03% of the sample.

This clone was seen only a few times. Its antigen is still unknown. The input lacks base qualities; no much larger clone sits a single base away. Taken from cysteine to phenylalanine, the CDR3 has 15 residues. Solely the CDR3 DNA is kept, with 45 bases framed from the first base. The germline V end is reduced by 3 bases and the J end by 5 bases; junction bases left unmatched: 8. CDR1 and CDR2 (MNHNY, SVGAGI) derive from the germline V gene (reference sequence). From each donor, a single peripheral blood sample of 95 to 150 mL on average was drawn into heparinised tubes. Using a panel that included CD45RO, CCR7, CD25, CD127, CD95 and CD27, naive, central memory, regulatory and stem cell-like memory CD4+ T cells were sorted on a BD FACSAria II. Purity was above 95% for every sorted population. PBMCs were isolated immediately by Lymphoprep density gradient centrifugation and stained directly without culture. So that batch effects would be minimized, each experiment stained and sorted samples in pairs, pairing one healthy donor with one patient.

The clonotype originates from a woman between 18 and 29 years old in good health. The V gene is TRBV6-6 and the J gene is TRBJ2-5; the junction holds 8 bases that match TRBD2. The specimen sequenced was naive CD4+ T cells from blood. What the cell subset or site label conveys for this sample: true naive CD4+ T cells. For the CDR3, the sequence is CASSYRSSGSETQYF. The bases read TGTGCCAGCAGTTATCGTTCCAGCGGGAGTGAGACCCAGTACTTC.